This T cell receptor (beta chain) was recovered during a study of human T cells and chemical hapten exposure. At least ten counts were recorded for this clonotype. Antigen unknown. The study, taken as a whole, reports: Expanded TCR sets contained significantly more large CDR3 similarity clusters than controls.

Time point described: patch test 3, about 24 weeks after DPC sensitization. The sample's treatment: therapeutic diphenylcyclopropenone sensitization with weekly scalp DPC. It was from unfractionated whole blood that total RNA was extracted. TCRdb reanalysed the RACE reads using MiXCR and keeps one entry per CDR3 protein. The sample shows around 40,000 distinct CDR3 sequences, about 13% of them seen only once. The V gene end was trimmed by 8 bases and the J gene end by 6 bases; junction bases not matched to a gene: 18. Germline assignment: CDR1 PRHDT and CDR2 FYEKMQ (reference sequence). The CDR3 has 17 amino acids.

The sample in question was whole blood, obtained in connection with sensitization to the hapten diphenylcyclopropenone (DPC). The V gene is TRBV13, the J gene TRBJ2-7; the match to TRBD2 covers 11 bases. The sequence came from a woman between 40 and 55 years old with alopecia areata. Some clones in this sample may be carry-over from other donors' samples. This CDR3 is CASSGTSGSSAILEQYF. The CDR3 nucleotides are TGTGCCAGCTCCGGGACTAGCGGTAGTTCGGCTATCCTCGAGCAGTACTTC.